Listed below are T cell receptor beta chains from one sample, sequenced in a study of T-cell memory formation after mild COVID-19. A single record per CDR3 protein comes from TCRdb applying MiXCR to the 5' RACE reads. The table includes some 180,000 distinct CDR3 sequences, approximately 17% detected once. Sequences were obtained from PBMCs or a T cell subset sorted from them (not recorded which). The receptor set was obtained from a man between 18 and 35 years old who had mild COVID-19 (a few samples of this study predate the infection). Cell type and time point are not known. Each CDR3 is given with its conserved first and last residue. A D gene is named only where the DNA matches it firmly. Rows may omit the clone size; those that give it use once, few, many or a size class.

v_call	j_call	clone_size	cdr3_length	d_call	cdr3_nt	cdr3_aa
TRBV7-2	TRBJ2-5	-	13	TRBD1	TGTGCCAGCAGCCCTAACAGGGGAGAGACCCAGTACTTC	CASSPNRGETQYF
TRBV6-5	TRBJ2-5	few	14	-	TGTGCCAGCAGTTACTCGAACAGGGCAGAGACCCAGTACTTC	CASSYSNRAETQYF
TRBV4-1	TRBJ2-1	many	15	-	TGCGCCAGCAGCCAAGAGGCGGTTTGGGGGCAGGAGCAGTTCTTC	CASSQEAVWGQEQFF
TRBV6-5	TRBJ2-5	-	12	-	TGTGCCAGCAGTTACGTAGGGGAGACCCAGTACTTC	CASSYVGETQYF
TRBV20-1	TRBJ1-4	few	14	-	TGCAGTGCTAGAGAGGGGGCGCAGGTTGAAAAACTGTTTTTT	CSAREGAQVEKLFF
TRBV5-1	TRBJ1-1	few	13	-	TGCGCCAGCAGCTTGCAGCTTTACGCTGAAGCTTTCTTT	CASSLQLYAEAFF
TRBV11-2	TRBJ1-3	-	15	-	TGTGCCAGCAGCTTAGATCTGGGTACTGGAAACACCATATATTTT	CASSLDLGTGNTIYF
TRBV29-1	TRBJ1-1	-	14	TRBD1	TGCAGCGTTCAGAAGGGGGCGTTAGGCACTGAAGCTTTCTTT	CSVQKGALGTEAFF
TRBV7-6	TRBJ1-3	few	14	-	TGTGCCAGCAGCGAAGGGACGGCTGGAAACACCATATATTTT	CASSEGTAGNTIYF
TRBV6-5	TRBJ2-7	few	14	-	TGTGCCAGCCCCGCGAACCCAGGGGATCACGAGCAGTACTTC	CASPANPGDHEQYF
TRBV12-3/TRBV12-4	TRBJ1-4	-	15	TRBD1	TGTGCCAGCAGACCCAGACAGGGATATAATGAAAAACTGTTTTTT	CASRPRQGYNEKLFF
TRBV3-1	TRBJ1-1	-	13	TRBD1	TGTGCCACCAGCCAGGGGGTCCCTCGAACTGCGCTCTTT	CATSQGVPRTALF
TRBV12-3/TRBV12-4	TRBJ2-3	-	15	TRBD2	TGTGCCAGCAGGACTAGCGGTACTAGCACAGATACGCAGTATTTT	CASRTSGTSTDTQYF